The T cell receptor beta chain under discussion was sequenced for a study of Graves' ophthalmopathy and Graves' hyperthyroidism. Turning to the study itself: The collection of peripheral blood took place at initial diagnosis, before any treatment. Study results and limitations: Ophthalmopathy progression was predicted by the model at less than 71% sensitivity and roughly 72% specificity. Most expanded thyroid clonotypes above 0.001 frequency also appeared in blood.

In the case of this clonotype: The target antigen is unknown.

This CDR3 contains 13 residues. Germline values: CDR1 MRHNA, CDR2 SNTAGT. Trimming shortened V by 3 bases and J by 5 bases, and 8 bases separated the two germline ends. The study amplified TCR beta CDR3 regions using RNA transcripts. A first-round RT-PCR used HTBI primers, followed by a second-round multiplex PCR. TCRdb independently ran MiXCR on the multiplex PCR reads; one entry per CDR3 protein. The profile covers roughly 500,000 distinct CDR3 sequences, with over 13% appearing a single time and roughly 9.8% taken by the ten largest. The genes are TRBV6-4 and TRBJ2-1; no definite D call. This receptor was identified in a woman in her twenties or thirties with Graves' ophthalmopathy. Sequencing was carried out using blood. This chain's CDR3 is CASSEAENNEQFF. CDR3 DNA sequence: TGTGCCAGCAGTGAGGCGGAGAACAATGAGCAGTTCTTC.